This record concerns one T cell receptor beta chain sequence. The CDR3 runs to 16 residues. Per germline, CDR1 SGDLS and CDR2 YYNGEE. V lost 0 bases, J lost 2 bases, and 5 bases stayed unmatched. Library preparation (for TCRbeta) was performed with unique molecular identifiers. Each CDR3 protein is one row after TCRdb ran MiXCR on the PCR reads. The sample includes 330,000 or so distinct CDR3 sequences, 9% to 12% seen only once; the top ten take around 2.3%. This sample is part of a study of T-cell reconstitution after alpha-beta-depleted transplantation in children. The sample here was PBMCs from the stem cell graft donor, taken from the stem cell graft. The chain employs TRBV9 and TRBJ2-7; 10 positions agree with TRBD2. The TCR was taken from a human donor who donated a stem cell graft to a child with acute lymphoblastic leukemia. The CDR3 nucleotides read TGTGCCAGCAGCGTAGGGAGGACTAGCGGCACCTACGAGCAGTACTTC. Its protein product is CASSVGRTSGTYEQYF.